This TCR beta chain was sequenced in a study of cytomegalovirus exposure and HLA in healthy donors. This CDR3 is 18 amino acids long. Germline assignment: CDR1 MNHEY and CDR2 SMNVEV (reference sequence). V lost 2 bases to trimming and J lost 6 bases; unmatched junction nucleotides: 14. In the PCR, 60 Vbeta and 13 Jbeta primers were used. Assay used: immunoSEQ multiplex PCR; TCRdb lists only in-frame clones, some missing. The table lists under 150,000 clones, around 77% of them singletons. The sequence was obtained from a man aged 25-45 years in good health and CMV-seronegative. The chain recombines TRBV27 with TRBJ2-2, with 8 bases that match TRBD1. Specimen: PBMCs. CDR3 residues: CASSLSGQGYNEAGELFF. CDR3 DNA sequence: TGTGCCAGCAGTTTAAGTGGACAGGGTTATAACGAGGCCGGGGAGCTGTTTTTT.